Described below is a single T cell receptor (beta chain) sequence and its context. Its antigen is as yet unknown. These data originate in a study of beta chain features in type 1 diabetes. Across the study: Sorted cells, approximately 110,000,000 in number, were examined across all samples.

TCRB transcripts that were expressed got sequenced, as all of the isolated RNA had been reverse transcribed. Some clones are missing from TCRdb's copy, which holds only in-frame ones; the method was immunoSEQ multiplex PCR. There are 300,000 to 400,000 clones in the sample; approximately 13% occur only once, and roughly 0.015% lies in the top ten. Purities over 95% were achieved in all sorted populations. Study-wide results and caveats: Moderately but significantly shorter TCRB CDR3s were found in Type 1 diabetes patients in all four CD4+ subsets.

The CDR3 runs to 15 residues. Trimming took off 4 bases at V and 4 bases at J, with 17 bases between the two ends. CDR1 is SGHNT, CDR2 YYREEE, per germline (reference sequence). The chain uses TRBV5-4 and TRBJ1-2; D may be TRBD1 (6 bases). What was sequenced was naive CD4+ T cells from blood. The TCR sequence derives from a woman aged 18 to 35 with type 1 diabetes. CDR3 region: CASSPSYRTAYGYTF. The CDR3 coding sequence is TGTGCCAGCAGCCCCTCCTACCGGACAGCCTATGGCTACACCTTC. Full variable domain (outside the CDR3, taken from reference TRBV5-4 and TRBJ1-2): ETGVTQSPTHLIKTRGQQVTLRCSSQSGHNTVSWYQQALGQGPQFIFQYYREEENGRGNFPPRFSGLQFPNYSSELNVNALELDDSALYLCASSPSYRTAYGYTFGSGTRLTVV.